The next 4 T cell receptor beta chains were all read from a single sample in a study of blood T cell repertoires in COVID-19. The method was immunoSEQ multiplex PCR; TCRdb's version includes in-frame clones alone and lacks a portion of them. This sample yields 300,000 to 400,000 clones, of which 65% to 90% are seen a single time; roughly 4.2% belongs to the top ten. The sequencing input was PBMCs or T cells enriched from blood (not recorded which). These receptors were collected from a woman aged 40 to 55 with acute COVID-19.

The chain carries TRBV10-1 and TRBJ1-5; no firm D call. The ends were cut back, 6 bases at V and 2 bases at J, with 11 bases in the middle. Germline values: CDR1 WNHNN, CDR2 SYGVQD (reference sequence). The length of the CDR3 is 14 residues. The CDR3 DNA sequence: TGCGCCAGCAGGGAGGGAGAGGGCAATCAGCCCCAGCATTTT. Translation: CASREGEGNQPQHF.

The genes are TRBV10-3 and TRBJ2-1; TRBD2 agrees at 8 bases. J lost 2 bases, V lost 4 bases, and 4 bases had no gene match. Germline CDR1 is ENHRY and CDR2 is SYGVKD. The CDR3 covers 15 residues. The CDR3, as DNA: TGTGCCATCAGTGGGGGGACTAGTGCCTACAATGAGCAGTTCTTC. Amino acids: CAISGGTSAYNEQFF.

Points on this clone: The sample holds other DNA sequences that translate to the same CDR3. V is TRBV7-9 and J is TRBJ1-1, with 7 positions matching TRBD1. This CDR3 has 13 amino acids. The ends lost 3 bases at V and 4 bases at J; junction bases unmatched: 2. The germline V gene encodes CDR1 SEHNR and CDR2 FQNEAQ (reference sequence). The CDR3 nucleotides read TGTGCCAGCAGCTTTGACAGGGCCACTGAAGCTTTCTTT. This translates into CASSFDRATEAFF.

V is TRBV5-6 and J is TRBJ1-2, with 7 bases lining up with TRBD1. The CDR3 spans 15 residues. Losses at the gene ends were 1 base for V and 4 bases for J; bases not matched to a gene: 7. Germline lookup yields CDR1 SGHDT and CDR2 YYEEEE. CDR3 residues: CASSLSGQRAYGYTF. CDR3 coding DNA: TGTGCCAGCAGCTTGTCGGGACAGCGCGCCTATGGCTACACCTTC.